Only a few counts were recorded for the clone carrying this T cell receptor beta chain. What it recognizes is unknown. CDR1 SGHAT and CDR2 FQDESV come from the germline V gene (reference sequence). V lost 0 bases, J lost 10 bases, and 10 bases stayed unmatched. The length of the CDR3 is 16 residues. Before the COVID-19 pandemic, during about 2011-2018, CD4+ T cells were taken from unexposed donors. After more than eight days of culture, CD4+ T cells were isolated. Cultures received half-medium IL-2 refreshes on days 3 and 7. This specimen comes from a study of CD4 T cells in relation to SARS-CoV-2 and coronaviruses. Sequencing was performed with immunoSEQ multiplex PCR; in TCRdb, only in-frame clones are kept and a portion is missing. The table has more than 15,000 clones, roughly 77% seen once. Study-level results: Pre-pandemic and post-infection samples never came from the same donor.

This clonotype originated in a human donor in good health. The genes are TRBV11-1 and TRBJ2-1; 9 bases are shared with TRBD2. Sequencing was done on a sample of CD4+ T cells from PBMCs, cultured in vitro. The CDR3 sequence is CASSLAAAGGQREQFF. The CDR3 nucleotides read TGTGCCAGCAGCTTAGCTGCGGCGGGAGGGCAAAGGGAGCAGTTCTTC.